One sample yielded the 27 T cell receptor beta chains listed below, sequenced in a study of T cells after yellow fever vaccination. TCRdb reprocessed the 5' RACE reads with MiXCR, giving one entry per CDR3 protein. The table lists more than 65,000 distinct CDR3 sequences, 5% to 6.5% of them singletons. The sample here was CD4+ T cells sorted from PBMCs, taken roughly 14 days after the first yellow fever vaccination. These receptors were taken from a man aged 18 to 35 who received the YFV17D yellow fever vaccine.

V usage is TRBV18 and J usage is TRBJ1-5; a weak D match, TRBD1 (6 bases). V was pared by 6 bases and J by 4 bases, with 13 bases between. In germline, CDR1 is KGHSH, CDR2 LQKENI. This CDR3 has 14 residues. CDR3 sequence: CASSSIQGNQPQHF. CDR3 sequence (DNA): TGTGCCAGCTCCTCTATACAGGGTAATCAGCCCCAGCATTTT.

This clonotype was counted between two and nine times. The chain employs TRBV5-4 and TRBJ2-1, with 10 bases identical to TRBD1. The J segment lost 8 bases and the V segment lost 0 bases, leaving 2 bases of the junction unmatched. Per germline, CDR1 SGHNT and CDR2 YYREEE (reference sequence). CDR3 length: 14 amino acids. The CDR3 protein is CASSLATGGHEQFF. In DNA, the CDR3 is TGTGCCAGCAGCTTGGCGACAGGGGGCCATGAGCAGTTCTTC.

This clonotype was counted at least ten times. The chain carries TRBV20-1 and TRBJ2-1, with D possibly being TRBD2 (6 bases). The length of the CDR3 is 15 residues. Trimming took off 3 bases at V and 9 bases at J, with 21 bases between the two ends. Germline V CDR1 and CDR2: DFQATT, SNEGSKA (reference sequence). This chain's CDR3 is CSASRSSAVGTEQFF. As DNA, the CDR3 is TGCAGTGCTAGTCGGTCTAGCGCGGTTGGAACTGAGCAGTTCTTC.

About this clonotype itself: This clone may be a read error of a much larger clone one base away. This chain links TRBV5-1 with TRBJ2-5, with D tentatively TRBD1 (6 bases). Per germline, CDR1 SGHRS and CDR2 YFSETQ. The CDR3 sequence is 15 residues long. Trimming left V 5 bases short and J 2 bases short, with 16 bases between. The CDR3 spells CASSSAGAYQETQYF. The CDR3 region has the DNA TGCGCCAGCAGTTCAGCAGGGGCCTATCAAGAGACCCAGTACTTC.

This clonotype has at least ten counts. The gene calls are TRBV12-3 or TRBV12-4 and TRBJ1-6; maybe TRBD1 (5 bases). The length of the CDR3 is 12 residues. The ends were cut back, 4 bases at V and 14 bases at J, with 12 bases in the middle. The CDR3 is CASSWPGGALHF. For the CDR3, the DNA is TGTGCCAGCAGTTGGCCTGGAGGGGCCCTCCACTTT.

This clonotype occurred many times. This chain connects TRBV5-4 to TRBJ2-3, with 8 bases matching TRBD2. CDR3 size: 16 residues. CDR1 SGHNT and CDR2 YYREEE come from the germline V gene (reference sequence). V shed 3 bases and J 2 bases; nucleotides not matched to a gene: 8. The CDR3 protein is CASSSLSGENTDTQYF. CDR3 DNA: TGTGCCAGCAGCTCCCTTAGCGGGGAAAACACAGATACGCAGTATTTT.

This clonotype appeared many times. The rearrangement links TRBV12-3 or TRBV12-4 to TRBJ2-6; D is undetermined. Between the trimmed V and J ends, which lost 3 bases and 4 bases, there was a span of 13 bases. The CDR3 totals 16 residues. CDR3 bases: TGTGCCAGCAGTTTGGACCGCTGGGAAGGGGCCAACGTCCTGACTTTC. Its translation is CASSLDRWEGANVLTF.

This clonotype was detected ten times or more. The chain recombines TRBV2 with TRBJ1-4, with 8 bases identical to TRBD1. The CDR3 contains 15 residues. V lost 5 bases to trimming and J lost 5 bases; unmatched junction nucleotides: 7. Germline loops: CDR1 SNHLY, CDR2 FYNNEI. The CDR3: CASSSWTGTNEKLFF. The CDR3 DNA is TGTGCCAGCAGTAGTTGGACAGGGACCAATGAAAAACTGTTTTTT.

This clonotype appeared many times. V usage is TRBV5-4 and J usage is TRBJ2-5, with D tentatively TRBD1 (5 bases). The CDR3 totals 14 residues. V shed 3 bases and J shed 5 bases, with 14 bases lying between them. Per germline, CDR1 SGHNT and CDR2 YYREEE (reference sequence). The CDR3, as DNA: TGTGCCAGCAGCTCGACGGACACACCCGAGACCCAGTACTTC. Translation gives CASSSTDTPETQYF.

This clonotype came up many times. Here the CDR3 reads CASSSDLGGTETQYF. CDR3 in DNA: TGTGCCAGCAGCTCGGACCTAGGGGGGACGGAGACCCAGTACTTC. This chain joins TRBV9 and TRBJ2-5; D might be TRBD1 or TRBD2, each matching 6 bases. Germline CDR1 reads SGDLS; CDR2 reads YYNGEE. There are 15 residues in the CDR3. Trimming shortened V by 4 bases and J by 5 bases, and 18 bases separated the two germline ends.

At least ten counts were recorded for this clonotype. This chain uses TRBV7-2 with TRBJ2-5, with D unclear. V was cut by 2 bases and J by 1 base, with 5 bases left in between. The germline CDR1 and CDR2 sequences are SGHTA and FQGNSA. The CDR3 runs to 13 residues. The chain's CDR3 is CASSLPAQETQYF. The CDR3 coding sequence is TGTGCCAGCAGCTTACCGGCCCAAGAGACCCAGTACTTC. The variable domain in full, with the rest retrieved from reference TRBV7-2 and TRBJ2-5, is GAGVSQSPSNKVTEKGKDVELRCDPISGHTALYWYRQSLGQGLEFLIYFQGNSAPDKSGLPSDRFSAERTGGSVSTLTIQRTQQEDSAVYLCASSLPAQETQYFGPGTRLLVL.

This clonotype came up many times. This chain joins TRBV20-1 and TRBJ2-2, with D hard to call. CDR3 length equals 12 residues. The germline CDR1 and CDR2 sequences are DFQATT and SNEGSKA (reference sequence). V shed 3 bases and J shed 6 bases, with 8 bases lying between them. The CDR3 sequence: CSARSPPGELFF. The CDR3 coding sequence is TGCAGTGCTAGGTCCCCACCCGGGGAGCTGTTTTTT.

This clonotype has ten or more counts. The genes are TRBV5-1 and TRBJ2-2; D gene unclear. Deletions cut 4 bases from V and 0 bases from J, with 13 bases between. CDR1 and CDR2 (germline): SGHRS, YFSETQ. The CDR3 has 16 amino acids. The chain's CDR3 is CASSPARATNTGELFF. In DNA, the CDR3 is TGCGCCAGCAGCCCTGCCCGGGCCACGAACACCGGGGAGCTGTTTTTT.

Ten or more counts support this clonotype. This chain links TRBV5-6 with TRBJ2-5, with 11 bases matching TRBD2. V trimming: 4 bases; J trimming: 1 base; junction bases outside the gene matches: 6. The CDR3 totals 16 residues. CDR1 is SGHDT, CDR2 YYEEEE, per germline. The CDR3 sequence is CASSPIAGGIQETQYF. Written as DNA, the CDR3 is TGTGCCAGCAGCCCGATAGCGGGGGGGATCCAAGAGACCCAGTACTTC.

The chain couples TRBV20-1 to TRBJ1-6, with D perhaps TRBD1 (5 bases). This CDR3 is 12 amino acids long. Germline V CDR1 and CDR2: DFQATT, SNEGSKA (reference sequence). V was cut by 6 bases and J by 9 bases, with 12 bases left in between. The CDR3 here is CSAVDSASPLHF. As DNA, the CDR3 is TGCAGTGCCGTAGACAGTGCTTCACCCCTCCACTTT.

In regard to this clonotype: This sequence may be a read error, since a much larger clone differs from it by one base. This rearrangement joins TRBV12-3 or TRBV12-4 to TRBJ1-2, with D hard to call. The V and J ends lost 5 bases and 4 bases respectively, with 8 bases between them. This CDR3 comprises 12 residues. The CDR3 spells CASSAKAYGYTF. The CDR3 DNA reads TGTGCCAGCAGTGCGAAGGCCTATGGCTACACCTTC.

The rearrangement links TRBV5-6 to TRBJ2-1; D ambiguous. Germline V gene sequence: CDR1 SGHDT, CDR2 YYEEEE. V was trimmed by 8 bases and J by 0 bases, leaving 15 bases between them. The CDR3 sequence is 15 residues long. This CDR3 is CARGSGLLSYNEQFF. The CDR3 nucleotides read TGTGCCAGGGGCTCCGGGCTACTCTCCTACAATGAGCAGTTCTTC.

This clonotype has a count of ten or more. This chain uses TRBV9 with TRBJ1-2, with 7 bases lining up with TRBD1. CDR3 length: 15 residues. V dropped 0 bases and J dropped 3; count of bases not matched to a gene: 5. CDR1 and CDR2 (germline): SGDLS, YYNGEE. The CDR3 spells CASSVALGQDYGYTF. DNA of the CDR3: TGTGCCAGCAGCGTAGCTTTAGGACAGGACTATGGCTACACCTTC.

This clonotype was seen many times. The chain combines TRBV5-1 with TRBJ1-1; D is unresolved. The V and J ends lost 1 base and 4 bases respectively, with 8 bases between them. The CDR3 is 13 amino acids. Germline V gene lookup returns CDR1 SGHRS and CDR2 YFSETQ. CDR3: CASSLFLGTEAFF. In DNA, the CDR3 is TGCGCCAGCAGCTTGTTTTTGGGCACTGAAGCTTTCTTT. The full variable domain, in which reference TRBV5-1 and TRBJ1-1 provide the parts outside the CDR3, is KAGVTQTPRYLIKTRGQQVTLSCSPISGHRSVSWYQQTPGQGLQFLFEYFSETQRNKGNFPGRFSGRQFSNSRSEMNVSTLELGDSALYLCASSLFLGTEAFFGQGTRLTVV.

This clonotype was detected many times. V usage is TRBV18 and J usage is TRBJ2-2, with D maybe TRBD1 (6 bases). The CDR3 contains 15 residues. From germline, CDR1 is KGHSH and CDR2 LQKENI. V lost 3 bases and J 1 base, leaving 9 bases between the germline ends. This CDR3 reads CASSPSGQNTGELFF. CDR3 sequence (DNA): TGTGCCAGCTCACCCTCGGGACAGAACACCGGGGAGCTGTTTTTT.

In its sample, this clonotype was seen many times. This chain uses TRBV18 with TRBJ2-1; possible D gene TRBD2, 7 bases. Germline values: CDR1 KGHSH, CDR2 LQKENI. This CDR3 has 16 amino acids. V was clipped by 2 bases and J by 0 bases, with 11 bases between them. The CDR3 sequence: CASSPTAGASYNEQFF. The CDR3 DNA reads TGTGCCAGCTCACCAACGGCGGGGGCCTCCTACAATGAGCAGTTCTTC.

This clonotype was counted at least ten times. The gene calls are TRBV24-1 and TRBJ2-3; 11 nucleotides match TRBD2. Looked up from germline, CDR1 is KGHDR and CDR2 is SFDVKD. The CDR3 is 16 amino acids. V gave up 4 bases and J gave up 2 bases; unmatched junction bases: 4. The CDR3, as DNA: TGTGCCACCAGTGACCCACTAGCGGGAGCCACAGATACGCAGTATTTT. It codes for CATSDPLAGATDTQYF.

About this clonotype itself: One end of the junction is discordant with germline, which a read error may explain. The gene calls are TRBV20-1 and TRBJ1-5; no clear D gene. The length of the CDR3 is 15 residues. CDR1 is DFQATT and CDR2 is SNEGSKA in the germline V gene (reference sequence). CDR3 sequence (DNA): TGCACTGCTAGAGAATCGGGAGCTAGGAATCAGCCCCAGCATTTT. This translates into CTARESGARNQPQHF.

This clonotype has a count of ten or more. The chain recombines TRBV4-1 with TRBJ2-6, with 8 bases identical to TRBD1. The CDR3 runs to 18 residues. With V trimmed by 1 base and J by 2 bases, 7 bases remained unmatched. CDR1 and CDR2 (germline): MGHRA, YSYEKL. The CDR3 reads CASSQGGQGAAGANVLTF. Here the CDR3 DNA reads TGCGCCAGCAGCCAAGGTGGGCAGGGGGCGGCTGGGGCCAACGTCCTGACTTTC.

This clonotype was counted at least ten times. The J gene is TRBJ2-3, the V gene TRBV24-1; D gene ambiguous. The CDR3 is made up of 11 amino acids. Germline CDR1 and CDR2: KGHDR and SFDVKD. Between the trimmed V and J ends, which lost 7 bases and 6 bases, there was a span of 7 bases. The CDR3 bases are TGTGCCACCAGCTCTATGGATACGCAGTATTTT. Translating gives CATSSMDTQYF.

Ten or more counts support this clonotype. The chain couples TRBV5-1 to TRBJ2-6; D unresolved. V lost 1 base and J 0 bases, leaving 11 bases between the germline ends. Looked up from germline, CDR1 is SGHRS and CDR2 is YFSETQ. This CDR3 has 17 residues. The CDR3 is CASSLSILSSGANVLTF. The CDR3 DNA sequence: TGCGCCAGCAGCTTGTCCATCCTAAGCTCTGGGGCCAACGTCCTGACTTTC.

This clonotype came up many times. The gene calls are TRBV5-1 and TRBJ1-5, with D hard to call. The CDR3 covers 14 residues. The V end was cut by 0 bases, the J end by 0 bases, with 4 bases between. In germline, CDR1 is SGHRS, CDR2 YFSETQ. The CDR3 DNA is TGCGCCAGCAGCTTGGACCCTAGCAATCAGCCCCAGCATTTT. It specifies CASSLDPSNQPQHF.